The 31 T cell receptor beta chains below were found in one sample sequenced in a study of T cell changes during pregnancy in multiple sclerosis. Clones were read by immunoSEQ multiplex PCR, and TCRdb kept only the in-frame ones, dropping some. Altogether 40,000 to 50,000 clones are present, 93% being singletons, with the ten largest covering 3.9%. Sample: CD8+ T cells from peripheral blood mononuclear cells, taken after pregnancy. The origin of the receptors is a female donor with multiple sclerosis, enrolled in a pregnancy study.

The J gene is TRBJ1-4, the V gene TRBV2; no definite D call. The V end lost 7 bases, the J end lost 8 bases, and 20 bases lay between the germline ends. The CDR3 runs to 15 residues. Germline V lookup: CDR1 SNHLY, CDR2 FYNNEI. CDR3 in DNA: TGTGCCAGCATCTACGAGAGGGCCAGCAAGGAAAAACTGTTTTTT. Protein: CASIYERASKEKLFF.

The chain carries TRBV7-9 and TRBJ2-1, with 8 bases lining up with TRBD1. The CDR3 is 17 residues long. The V gene's germline CDR1 is SEHNR and CDR2 FQNEAQ (reference sequence). V lost 0 bases, J lost 4 bases, and 8 bases stayed unmatched. CDR3 in DNA: TGTGCCAGCAGCTTAGCAGCAGGGGGCGATATTTACAATGAGCAGTTCTTC. Translated, it gives CASSLAAGGDIYNEQFF.

The CDR3 bases are TGTGCCAGTAGACGCCGGGACAGGGGAAGCACAGATACGCAGTATTTT. As protein: CASRRRDRGSTDTQYF. The chain uses TRBV19 and TRBJ2-3, with 10 bases lining up with TRBD1. The CDR3 covers 16 residues. V dropped 6 bases and J dropped 0; count of bases not matched to a gene: 6. CDR1 and CDR2 from the germline V gene are LNHDA and SQIVND (reference sequence).

The genes are TRBV5-3 and TRBJ1-3; maybe TRBD1 (5 bases). TRBV5-3 qualifies as an ORF whose function is uncertain. CDR3 length: 17 amino acids. V gave up 3 bases and J gave up 0 bases, with 16 bases separating them. This CDR3 reads CARSSLPTVPSGNTIYF. Here the CDR3 DNA reads TGTGCCAGAAGCTCCCTCCCGACAGTCCCCTCTGGAAACACCATATATTTT.

The chain uses TRBV29-1 and TRBJ2-2; D unclear. V lost 3 bases, J lost 2 bases, and 7 bases lay in between. The CDR3 contains 13 residues. The germline CDR1 and CDR2 sequences are SQVTM and ANQGSEA. The CDR3 DNA follows: TGCAGCGTTGATAACAGAAACACCGGGGAGCTGTTTTTT. It translates to CSVDNRNTGELFF.

The chain joins TRBV27 to TRBJ2-2; 8 nucleotides match TRBD1. The CDR3 spans 14 residues. CDR1 and CDR2 (germline): MNHEY, SMNVEV (reference sequence). V was pared by 2 bases and J by 6 bases, with 2 bases of the junction left unmatched. CDR3 nucleotides: TGTGCCAGCAGTTTAAGGACAGGGCCCGGGGAGCTGTTTTTT. This sequence encodes CASSLRTGPGELFF.

J is TRBJ1-1 and V is TRBV7-2; weak D call: TRBD1 (5 bases). The CDR3 has 13 amino acids. CDR1 and CDR2 from the germline V gene are SGHTA and FQGNSA. The germline V and J ends were trimmed by 7 bases and 5 bases, with 14 bases remaining between them. The CDR3 spells CASTQSPGTEAFF. CDR3 DNA: TGTGCCAGCACCCAATCCCCAGGGACTGAAGCTTTCTTT.

The chain uses TRBV7-9 and TRBJ1-1; possibly TRBD1 for D (5 bases). From germline, CDR1 is SEHNR and CDR2 FQNEAQ (reference sequence). The CDR3 extends over 13 amino acids. The germline V and J ends were trimmed by 3 bases and 4 bases, with 9 bases remaining between them. The CDR3 DNA is TGTGCCAGCAGCTTCCCGGGGGGCACTGAAGCTTTCTTT. Its translation is CASSFPGGTEAFF.

The V call is TRBV29-1, the J call TRBJ2-7; the D gene is possibly TRBD1 (6 bases). V was clipped by 4 bases and J by 3 bases, with 16 bases between them. The germline V gene has CDR1 SQVTM and CDR2 ANQGSEA. CDR3 length: 14 residues. CDR3 DNA sequence: TGCAGCGTTGTAGGCACAGGGAGCGGCTACGAGCAGTACTTC. Amino acid sequence: CSVVGTGSGYEQYF.

This chain connects TRBV6-1 to TRBJ1-2; D gene uncertain. Trimming took 7 bases from V and 1 from J, leaving 7 bases between them. Germline CDR1 is MNHNS and CDR2 is SASEGT. The CDR3 covers 12 residues. Here the CDR3 reads CASNSNNYGYTF. The CDR3 DNA reads TGTGCCAGCAACTCGAATAACTATGGCTACACCTTC.

The chain employs TRBV9 and TRBJ2-7; tentative D call: TRBD2 (7 bases). V was pared by 4 bases and J by 7 bases, with 15 bases between. The CDR3 runs to 13 residues. Germline CDR1 reads SGDLS; CDR2 reads YYNGEE. CDR3 region: CASSRGGLGEQYF. The DNA for the CDR3 is TGTGCCAGCAGCAGGGGGGGGCTCGGAGAGCAGTACTTC.

The chain couples TRBV5-5 to TRBJ1-5; 9 bases line up with TRBD1. The CDR3 spans 17 residues. Germline trimming cut 3 bases from V and 7 bases from J; bases unmatched to any gene: 14. CDR1 and CDR2 from the germline V gene are SGHKS and YYEKEE (reference sequence). The CDR3 coding sequence is TGTGCCAGCAGCTCCGGGGAGGGACAGGGTGTTTTGCAGCCCCAGCATTTT. Translating it yields CASSSGEGQGVLQPQHF.

V usage is TRBV6-1 and J usage is TRBJ2-1, with 8 bases that match TRBD1. The CDR3 spans 16 residues. With V trimmed by 3 bases and J by 3 bases, 7 bases remained unmatched. The germline CDR1 and CDR2 sequences are MNHNS and SASEGT. CDR3: CASSDWGQAGYNEQFF. The CDR3 DNA reads as TGTGCCAGCAGTGACTGGGGACAGGCAGGCTACAATGAGCAGTTCTTC.

This sequence joins TRBV7-9 and TRBJ1-1; the match to TRBD1 covers 9 bases. CDR1 SEHNR and CDR2 FQNEAQ come from the germline V gene (reference sequence). The CDR3 length is 13 residues. With V trimmed by 4 bases and J by 11 bases, 8 bases remained unmatched. The CDR3 loop is CASSSTGGGGAFF. CDR3 bases: TGTGCCAGCAGCTCCACAGGGGGCGGAGGCGCTTTCTTT.

The V call is TRBV27, the J call TRBJ1-1; D unresolved. Germline-derived CDR1 and CDR2 are MNHEY and SMNVEV (reference sequence). The V gene lost 5 bases and the J gene lost 4 bases, with 14 bases spanning the gap. CDR3 length: 14 residues. CDR3 loop: CASSPSPLATEAFF. In DNA form, the CDR3 reads TGTGCCAGCAGTCCCTCGCCCTTGGCCACTGAAGCTTTCTTT.

The rearrangement links TRBV7-9 to TRBJ2-3; 13 bases fit TRBD2. V was pared by 1 base and J by 6 bases, with 7 bases of the junction left unmatched. Germline V gives CDR1 SEHNR, CDR2 FQNEAQ (reference sequence). The CDR3 runs to 17 residues. The CDR3 nucleotides are TGTGCCAGCAGCTTAGTTACTAGCGGGAGGGCAGGGGATACGCAGTATTTT. Its translation is CASSLVTSGRAGDTQYF. The full variable domain, rest sourced from reference TRBV7-9 and TRBJ2-3, is DTGVSQNPRHKITKRGQNVTFRCDPISEHNRLYWYRQTLGQGPEFLTYFQNEAQLEKSRLLSDRFSAERPKGSFSTLEIQRTEQGDSAMYLCASSLVTSGRAGDTQYFGPGTRLTVL.

The chain carries TRBV29-1 and TRBJ2-3; 9 bases agree with TRBD1. This CDR3 has 14 residues. In germline, CDR1 is SQVTM, CDR2 ANQGSEA. With V trimmed by 8 bases and J by 6 bases, 12 bases remained unmatched. CDR3 in DNA: TGCAGCCACTCCCCGGGACAGGGCTTTGATACGCAGTATTTT. Its translation is CSHSPGQGFDTQYF.

This chain joins TRBV5-1 and TRBJ2-7, with D maybe TRBD1 (6 bases). V lost 3 bases and J 2 bases, leaving 12 bases between the germline ends. CDR1 SGHRS and CDR2 YFSETQ come from the germline V gene. This CDR3 comprises 14 residues. The CDR3 DNA reads TGCGCCAGCAGCTACCGGGACAACACCTACGAGCAGTACTTC. Translated: CASSYRDNTYEQYF.

V is TRBV30 and J is TRBJ1-1; D is ambiguous. V lost 0 bases, J lost 6 bases, and 14 bases lay in between. Germline lookup yields CDR1 GTSNPN and CDR2 SVGIG (reference sequence). The CDR3 has 14 amino acids. In DNA, the CDR3 is TGTGCCTGGAGTGTAGGTCGGGGTTTGGCTGAAGCTTTCTTT. Amino acids: CAWSVGRGLAEAFF.

The chain links TRBV11-2 to TRBJ2-1; TRBD2 aligns across 13 bases. CDR1 SGHAT and CDR2 FQNNGV come from the germline V gene. V was clipped by 5 bases and J by 6 bases; unmatched bases: 7. This CDR3 comprises 16 residues. The DNA for the CDR3 is TGTGCCAGCAGCAAACCAGGGACTAGCGGGATCAATGAGCAGTTCTTC. Amino acids: CASSKPGTSGINEQFF.

The chain recombines TRBV4-1 with TRBJ1-5; D perhaps matches TRBD1 (5 bases). The CDR3 totals 15 residues. V was clipped by 0 bases and J by 5 bases, with 11 bases between them. Germline values: CDR1 MGHRA, CDR2 YSYEKL. The CDR3 is CASSQDTGGDQPQHF. CDR3 DNA: TGCGCCAGCAGCCAAGATACCGGGGGGGATCAGCCCCAGCATTTT.

V usage is TRBV27 and J usage is TRBJ2-7; 7 bases fit TRBD1. V lost 5 bases, J lost 7 bases, and 8 bases stayed unmatched. CDR1 MNHEY and CDR2 SMNVEV come from the germline V gene (reference sequence). This CDR3 is 13 amino acids long. The CDR3 nucleotides are TGTGCCAGCAGTGCCCGACAGGGAAGAGAGCAGTACTTC. This sequence encodes CASSARQGREQYF.

The rearrangement uses TRBV19 and TRBJ1-1, with 10 bases identical to TRBD1. Germline lookup yields CDR1 LNHDA and CDR2 SQIVND (reference sequence). V gave up 9 bases and J gave up 10 bases; unmatched junction bases: 14. The CDR3 totals 14 residues. The CDR3 here is CASRPGTGVGGAFF. The CDR3 region has the DNA TGTGCCAGCCGTCCCGGGACAGGGGTCGGCGGAGCTTTCTTT.

This rearrangement joins TRBV7-9 to TRBJ2-4; D uncertain. V was pared by 9 bases and J by 5 bases, with 14 bases between. The V gene's germline CDR1 is SEHNR and CDR2 FQNEAQ (reference sequence). The CDR3 extends over 13 amino acids. The CDR3 region is CASIERSQNIQYF. DNA of the CDR3: TGTGCCAGTATCGAACGGTCCCAAAACATTCAGTACTTC.

The chain joins TRBV2 to TRBJ2-7, with D unclear. Germline V CDR1 and CDR2: SNHLY, FYNNEI. The CDR3 sequence is 17 residues long. V dropped 7 bases and J dropped 4 bases, with 26 bases sitting between them. DNA for the CDR3: TGTGCCAGCACAGGTTTGTGGCCTACAACCGTCCCTTACGAGCAGTACTTC. Protein: CASTGLWPTTVPYEQYF.

The chain is built from TRBV6-5 and TRBJ2-2; D is possibly TRBD2 (5 bases). Germline loops: CDR1 MNHEY, CDR2 SVGAGI. V was clipped by 0 bases and J by 4 bases, with 9 bases between them. This CDR3 region has 15 residues. The CDR3 loop is CASSYSRESTGELFF. CDR3 in DNA: TGTGCCAGCAGTTACTCGAGGGAAAGCACCGGGGAGCTGTTTTTT.

This clone was detected a few times. This sequence joins TRBV30 and TRBJ2-5; weak D call: TRBD1 (5 bases). Germline V gene lookup returns CDR1 GTSNPN and CDR2 SVGIG (reference sequence). Trimming cost V 0 bases and J 7 bases, with 12 bases left between them. The CDR3 sequence is 13 residues long. CDR3: CAWSVSQGGTQYF. The CDR3 DNA reads as TGTGCCTGGAGTGTGTCTCAGGGCGGGACCCAGTACTTC.

The chain carries TRBV7-9 and TRBJ2-5, with 14 bases aligning to TRBD2. In germline, CDR1 is SEHNR, CDR2 FQNEAQ (reference sequence). The ends lost 5 bases at V and 5 bases at J; junction bases unmatched: 7. This CDR3 region has 16 residues. CDR3: CASSPGTSGRRETQYF. For the CDR3, the DNA is TGTGCCAGCAGCCCAGGGACTAGCGGGAGAAGGGAGACCCAGTACTTC. The variable domain in full, completed from reference TRBV7-9 and TRBJ2-5, reads DTGVSQNPRHKITKRGQNVTFRCDPISEHNRLYWYRQTLGQGPEFLTYFQNEAQLEKSRLLSDRFSAERPKGSFSTLEIQRTEQGDSAMYLCASSPGTSGRRETQYFGPGTRLLVL.

This rearrangement joins TRBV10-3 to TRBJ1-1, with D possibly matching TRBD1 (5 bases). This CDR3 comprises 14 residues. Germline-derived CDR1 and CDR2 are ENHRY and SYGVKD. Trimming pared 5 bases from V and 1 base from J, leaving 11 bases between. CDR3 sequence reads: CAISTGETNTEAFF. The DNA of the CDR3 is TGTGCCATCAGTACGGGGGAAACGAACACTGAAGCTTTCTTT.

V is TRBV29-1 and J is TRBJ1-2; TRBD1 might be the D (5 bases). The germline V gene has CDR1 SQVTM and CDR2 ANQGSEA. The ends were cut back, 6 bases at V and 8 bases at J, with 13 bases in the middle. The CDR3 has 11 residues. The CDR3 sequence is CSVGGVAGYTF. The CDR3 DNA sequence: TGCAGCGTCGGAGGGGTTGCGGGCTACACCTTC.

V and J are TRBV27 and TRBJ2-5, with D unclear. V gave up 2 bases and J gave up 5 bases, with 9 bases separating them. The CDR3 loop spans 13 amino acids. Germline CDR1 reads MNHEY; CDR2 reads SMNVEV (reference sequence). The chain's CDR3 is CASSLGARETQYF. The CDR3 coding sequence is TGTGCCAGCAGTTTAGGAGCAAGGGAGACCCAGTACTTC.